The entry below describes one T cell receptor beta chain. This record comes from a study of technical replicates of blood from a handful of donors. This table comes from immunoSEQ multiplex PCR, and its TCRdb copy is limited to in-frame clones, with some not included. The sample has approximately 87,000 clones, 85% to 95% seen once. V dropped 1 base and J dropped 5 bases, with 9 bases sitting between them. The CDR3 totals 13 residues. CDR1 and CDR2 from the germline V gene are SGDLS and YYNGEE. The sequence was obtained from a human donor in good health. This chain links TRBV9 with TRBJ1-1; no firm D call. The sample consisted of T cells isolated from PBMCs. The CDR3 here is CASSVYSDTEAFF. The CDR3 bases are TGTGCCAGCAGCGTATACAGTGATACTGAAGCTTTCTTT.